One sample yielded the 3 T cell receptor beta chains listed below, sequenced in a study of blood T cell repertoires in COVID-19. Sequencing was performed with immunoSEQ multiplex PCR; in TCRdb, only in-frame clones are kept and a portion is missing. The sample has more than 200,000 clones, less than 90% seen once. The material sequenced was peripheral blood. Receptors originate from a woman between 50 and 59 years old with acute or convalescent COVID-19.

The rearrangement uses TRBV30 and TRBJ2-1; a possible D gene is TRBD1 (5 bases). This CDR3 has 13 amino acids. V dropped 3 bases and J dropped 0 bases, with 6 bases sitting between them. Germline lookup yields CDR1 GTSNPN and CDR2 SVGIG (reference sequence). The CDR3: CAWRTGSYNEQFF. CDR3 in DNA: TGTGCCTGGAGAACAGGCTCCTACAATGAGCAGTTCTTC.

The DNA for the CDR3 is TGTGCCAGCCGTACAGGGGCCTCCTACAATGAGCAGTTCTTC. It encodes CASRTGASYNEQFF. The V gene is TRBV6-5, the J gene TRBJ2-1, with TRBD1 identical over 7 bases. The germline gives CDR1 MNHEY, CDR2 SVGAGI. V lost 8 bases and J lost 0; bases outside the gene matches: 4. The CDR3 covers 14 residues.

J is TRBJ2-7 and V is TRBV6-5; possibly TRBD1 for D (6 bases). CDR3 length: 14 residues. The V gene's germline CDR1 is MNHEY and CDR2 SVGAGI. V was pared by 5 bases and J by 3 bases, with 14 bases between. This CDR3 reads CASSIQGLIYEQYF. CDR3 DNA: TGTGCCAGCAGTATCCAGGGGTTAATCTACGAGCAGTACTTC.